The following is a T cell receptor beta chain sequence with its context. This entry is derived from a study of post-analysis software for immune sequencing data. Unique-molecular-identifier-tagged TCR beta cDNA libraries were used. Using its own MiXCR run on the PCR reads, TCRdb lists one record per CDR3 protein. The sample lists roughly 540,000 distinct CDR3 sequences, 34% occurring once. This clonotype was obtained from a girl younger than 18 with multiple sclerosis. Specimen: blood.

The CDR3 bases are TGTGCCAGCAGCCCGACTAGCGGGGCCTACAATGAGCAGTACTTC. It encodes CASSPTSGAYNEQYF. The gene calls are TRBV3-1 and TRBJ2-7; 11 bases match TRBD2. V lost 4 bases to trimming and J lost 7 bases; unmatched junction nucleotides: 9. The CDR3 consists of 15 residues. Germline V gives CDR1 LGHDT, CDR2 YNNKEL (reference sequence).